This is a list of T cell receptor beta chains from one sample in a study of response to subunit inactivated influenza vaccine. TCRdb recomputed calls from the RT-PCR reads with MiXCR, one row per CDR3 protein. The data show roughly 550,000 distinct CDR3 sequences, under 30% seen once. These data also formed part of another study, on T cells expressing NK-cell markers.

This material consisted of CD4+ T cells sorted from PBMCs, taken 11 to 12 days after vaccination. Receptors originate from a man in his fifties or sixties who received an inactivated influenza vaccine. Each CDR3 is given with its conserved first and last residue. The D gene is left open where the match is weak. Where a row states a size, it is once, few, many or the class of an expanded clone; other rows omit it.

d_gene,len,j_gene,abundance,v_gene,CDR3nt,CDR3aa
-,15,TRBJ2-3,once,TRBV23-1,TGCGCCAGCAGTCAATCAAAGGACGACGTGAATACGCAGTATTTT,CASSQSKDDVNTQYF
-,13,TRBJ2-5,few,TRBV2,TGTGCCAGCAGTGTTGACAGAGAAGAGACCCAGTACTTC,CASSVDREETQYF
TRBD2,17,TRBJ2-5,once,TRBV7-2,TGTGCCAGCAGCTCAGTCCCGGGACTAGCGGGCGTTGGAACCCAGTACTTC,CASSSVPGLAGVGTQYF
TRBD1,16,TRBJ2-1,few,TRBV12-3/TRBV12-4,TGTGCCAGCAGTGTCCTGACAGGGGGGCCCTACAATGAGCAGTTCTTC,CASSVLTGGPYNEQFF
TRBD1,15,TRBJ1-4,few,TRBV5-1,TGCGCCAGCAGCTTGGCTCCGGGACAGGGGGGAAAACTGTTTTTT,CASSLAPGQGGKLFF
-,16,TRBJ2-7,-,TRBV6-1,TGTGCCAGCAGTGAAGCGGGGCAACAGGGCCAGTACGAGCAGTACTTC,CASSEAGQQGQYEQYF
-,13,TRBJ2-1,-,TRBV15,TGTGCCACCAGCAGAGCAAATCTTAATGAGCAGTTCTTC,CATSRANLNEQFF
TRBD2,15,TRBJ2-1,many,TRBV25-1,TGTGCCAGCAGTGAACACGGGAGGGCCGGCAATGAGCAGTTCTTC,CASSEHGRAGNEQFF
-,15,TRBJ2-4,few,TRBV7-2,TGTGCCAGCAGCCTACAGGGAAATGGGGCAAACATTCAGTACTTC,CASSLQGNGANIQYF
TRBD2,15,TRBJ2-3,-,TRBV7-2,TGTGCCAGCAGCCCGACTAGCGGAGGCAAGCATACGCAGTATTTT,CASSPTSGGKHTQYF
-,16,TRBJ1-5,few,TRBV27,TGTGCCAGCACTCCAACGGGGAGGGAAACCAATCAGCCCCAGCATTTT,CASTPTGRETNQPQHF
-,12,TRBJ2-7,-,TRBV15,TGTGCCACCAGCAGAGAAAACTACGAGCAGTACTTC,CATSRENYEQYF
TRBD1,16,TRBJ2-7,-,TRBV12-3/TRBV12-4,TGTGCCAGCAGTTTTCCGAGAGGGGCAGGGGGCTACGAGCAGTACTTC,CASSFPRGAGGYEQYF
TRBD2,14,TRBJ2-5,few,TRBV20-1,TGCAGTGCTAGAGGGGCGGGAGTCCTGGAGACCCAGTACTTC,CSARGAGVLETQYF
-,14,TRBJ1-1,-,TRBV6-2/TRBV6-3,TGTGCCAGCATGGGACCCAACATGAACACTGAAGCTTTCTTT,CASMGPNMNTEAFF
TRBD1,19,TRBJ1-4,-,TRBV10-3,TGTGCCATCAGTGAGTCGATCTTGGGACAGCTAGCAACTAATGAAAAACTGTTTTTT,CAISESILGQLATNEKLFF
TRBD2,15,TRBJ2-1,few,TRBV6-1,TGTGCCAGCAGGCCGCTAGCGGGGGGGCGGGATGAGCAGTTCTTC,CASRPLAGGRDEQFF
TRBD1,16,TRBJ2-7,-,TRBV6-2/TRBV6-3,TGTGCCAGCGCTAACTTCCGGACAGGGTATAACAACGAGCAGTACTTC,CASANFRTGYNNEQYF
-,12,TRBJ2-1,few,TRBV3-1,TGTGCCAGCAGCCAAGTCCGGGACATACAGTTCTTC,CASSQVRDIQFF
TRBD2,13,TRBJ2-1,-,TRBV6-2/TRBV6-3,TGTGCCACTAGCGGGCGGTCCTACAATGAGCAGTTCTTC,CATSGRSYNEQFF
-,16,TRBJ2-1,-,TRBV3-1,TGTGCCAGCAGCCGAGGTCCGGTCGGGTATTACAATGAGCAGTTCTTC,CASSRGPVGYYNEQFF
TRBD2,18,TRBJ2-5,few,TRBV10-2,TGCGCCAGCAGGAACCGGACTAGCGGGGGTAACGCAGGCGAGACCCAGTACTTC,CASRNRTSGGNAGETQYF
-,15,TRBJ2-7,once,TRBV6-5,TGTGCCAGCAGTTACCACCCCGCGGCGTCGGACGAGCAGTACTTC,CASSYHPAASDEQYF
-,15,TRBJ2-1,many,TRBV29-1,TGCAGCGTTGAAGAAAGTCTAGGGATGAACAATGAGCAGTTCTTC,CSVEESLGMNNEQFF
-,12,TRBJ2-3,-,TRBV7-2,TGTGCCAGCAGCTCCCAAGTAGTCACGCAGTATTTT,CASSSQVVTQYF
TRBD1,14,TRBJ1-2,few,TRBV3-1,TGTGCCAGCAGCCTGGGAACAGGGGCGGGAGGCTACACCTTC,CASSLGTGAGGYTF
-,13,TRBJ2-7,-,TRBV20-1,TGCAGTGCCCAGAGCCCAGGACTAAACGAGCAGTACTTC,CSAQSPGLNEQYF
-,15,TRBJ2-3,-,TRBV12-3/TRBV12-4,TGTGCCAGCAGTGAACGGGAGTGGCTCACAGATACGCAGTATTTT,CASSEREWLTDTQYF
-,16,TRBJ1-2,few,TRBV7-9,TGTGCCAGCAGCGCTAGGGACGGACTCCTTAACTATGGCTACACCTTC,CASSARDGLLNYGYTF
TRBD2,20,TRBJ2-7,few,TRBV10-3,TGTGCCATCAGTGCCTCGGAGGGACTAGCGGGAGCAAGGCCTATCTACGAGCAGTACTTC,CAISASEGLAGARPIYEQYF
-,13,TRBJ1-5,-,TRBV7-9,TGTGCCAGCAGCCAAGGACCCGGGCAGCCCCAGCATTTT,CASSQGPGQPQHF
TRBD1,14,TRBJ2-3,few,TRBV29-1,TGCAGCGTTGATCCGGGACAGGTAATCTCTGCGCAGTATTTT,CSVDPGQVISAQYF
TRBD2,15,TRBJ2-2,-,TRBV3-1,TGTGCCAGCAGCCAGCGACTAGCGGAGGCCGGGGAGCTGTTTTTT,CASSQRLAEAGELFF
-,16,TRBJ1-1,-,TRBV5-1,TGCGCCAGCAGCTTCCATGTTGGGTACAGGGACACTGAAGCTTTCTTT,CASSFHVGYRDTEAFF
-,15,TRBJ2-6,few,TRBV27,TGTGCCAGCAGTTTTCCACTGGCTGGGGCCAACGTCCTGACTTTC,CASSFPLAGANVLTF
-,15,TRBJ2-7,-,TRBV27,TGTGCCAGCAGTCCACCCGGACGGGGGGCTTACGAGCAGTACTTC,CASSPPGRGAYEQYF
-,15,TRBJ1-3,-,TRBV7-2,TGTGCCAGCAGCTTAGGGAAAATATTTGGAAACACCATATATTTT,CASSLGKIFGNTIYF
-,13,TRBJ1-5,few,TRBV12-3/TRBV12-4,TGTGCCAGCAGTTCCCTAACCCATCAGCCCCAGCATTTT,CASSSLTHQPQHF